The clone carrying this T cell receptor (beta chain) has a handful of counts. The antigen is unknown. CD45RO/CCR7/CD25/CD127/CD95/CD27 sorting isolated CD4+ naive, central memory, regulatory and stem cell-like memory cells. This specimen comes from a study of beta chain features in type 1 diabetes. This CDR3 spans 14 amino acids. V was pared by 5 bases and J by 10 bases, with 18 bases between. Germline V gene lookup returns CDR1 MNHEY and CDR2 SMNVEV (reference sequence). Study results and limitations: It was among patients, rather than healthy donors, that naive, central memory and Treg TCRB repertoires appeared more similar. Sequencing from cDNA could over-represent high-TCR-expressing cells.

Every bit of the isolated RNA underwent reverse transcription, so sequencing read expressed TCRB transcripts. Clones were read by immunoSEQ multiplex PCR, and TCRdb kept only the in-frame ones, dropping some. The top ten hold 1.3% of the sample, which has more than 120,000 clones, roughly a tenth seen once. The TCR comes from a man aged 18 to 30 in good health. Sequenced material: naive CD4+ T cells from blood. The chain carries TRBV27 and TRBJ2-1; D uncertain. The CDR3 sequence is CASSPADRRGEQFF. The CDR3 coding sequence is TGTGCCAGCAGTCCCGCAGATAGGCGCGGAGAGCAGTTCTTC.